One sample yielded the 2 T cell receptor beta chains listed below, sequenced in a study of patients and donors after allogeneic stem cell transplantation. TCRdb recomputed calls from the RT-PCR reads with MiXCR, one row per CDR3 protein. This table has roughly 41,000 distinct CDR3 sequences, 25% to 40% appearing once. What was sequenced was blood, either unsorted or a sorted T cell fraction (not recorded which). The source is a human donor who was either an allogeneic HSCT recipient or a stem cell or donor lymphocyte infusion donor (not recorded which). It is not recorded whose cells these are; they may come from a transplant donor.

The rearrangement links TRBV7-8 to TRBJ1-4; D remains unclear. Trimming left V 0 bases short and J 0 bases short, with 8 bases between. This CDR3 is 16 amino acids long. Germline lookup yields CDR1 SGHVS and CDR2 FQNEAQ. CDR3 region: CASSLARVTTNEKLFF. The DNA of the CDR3 is TGTGCCAGCAGCTTAGCAAGAGTTACAACTAATGAAAAACTGTTTTTT.

The chain couples TRBV28 to TRBJ1-3; possibly TRBD1 for D (5 bases). This CDR3 contains 15 residues. Germline loops: CDR1 MDHEN, CDR2 SYDVKM. Trimming took 7 bases from V and 1 from J, leaving 14 bases between them. The CDR3 DNA sequence: TGTGCCAGCAAAACCCCGGGGCCATCTGGAAACACCATATATTTT. It is translated as CASKTPGPSGNTIYF.